The T cell receptor (beta chain) under discussion was sequenced for a study of T cells after yellow fever vaccination. The germline V and J ends were trimmed by 7 bases and 2 bases, with 15 bases remaining between them. The germline V gene has CDR1 MNHEY and CDR2 SVGEGT. The CDR3 has 16 amino acids. A single record per CDR3 protein comes from TCRdb applying MiXCR to the 5' RACE reads. The sample contains more than 95,000 distinct CDR3 sequences, 7.4% of which appear only once. The sample was CD4+ T cells sorted from PBMCs, taken roughly 10 days after the first yellow fever vaccination. The chain uses TRBV6-2 or TRBV6-3 and TRBJ2-6; D ambiguous. The TCR sequence derives from a man younger than 30 who received the YFV17D yellow fever vaccine. In nucleotides, the CDR3 is TGTGCCAGCACCCACGACCGGGCCCCTGGGGCCAACGTCCTGACTTTC. Its translation: CASTHDRAPGANVLTF.